A selection of T cell receptor beta chains follows, all from one sample in a study of CD8+CD57+ T cells in acquired aplastic anemia. TCRdb ran MiXCR on the reads and lists one entry per CDR3 protein. The data contain about 190,000 distinct CDR3 sequences, less than 60% of them singletons. Material for sequencing was sorted CD4+, CD8+, or CD8+CD57+ T cells (not recorded which) from PBMCs. The origin of the receptors is a human donor with aplastic anemia. CDR3s leave out the opening cysteine and the closing phenylalanine or tryptophan. Each record gives: V gene, CDR3 protein.

TRBV7-2 ASSLQRSNEQF
TRBV10-3 AIRPDREDGYT
TRBV2 ANGQGRSNTEAF
TRBV5-4 ASSLPGLGSETQY
TRBV6-4 AGSDSSGANVLT
TRBV20-1 SATGGNTIY
TRBV4-2 ASSHDPGQGSNEQY
TRBV4-1 ASSQDSQAFYGYT
TRBV24-1 ATSDLGGLAANEQF
TRBV20-1 SARERQGDIGYT
TRBV10-3 AISQGSGNTIY
TRBV10-3 AIKDTSSYGQY
TRBV6-5 ASLGGASYEQY
TRBV14 ASSQDPVGVSEQF
TRBV6-1 ASSEVGTGGFETQY
TRBV19 ASSIEGRSYNEQF
TRBV5-1 ASSTPGQSYEQY
TRBV28 ASSFLDRYSNQPQH
TRBV10-3 ASGGGGYGQY
TRBV2 ASSSTGESNQPQH
TRBV29-1 SAERDRGLYNEQF
TRBV10-3 AISESRPGAGNTIY
TRBV2 ARSDPWGEQF
TRBV2 ASTRSWEQY
TRBV20-1 SARSGSSYNEQF
TRBV18 ASSPVVSDTQY
TRBV29-1 SATDREGTEAF
TRBV12-5 ASGLSLGETGELF
TRBV30 AWRQGGPYGYT
TRBV10-2 AIGQGGNEQF
TRBV10-3 AIRDGTLSYEQY
TRBV20-1 SAGRLMNTEAF
TRBV20-1 SARDLSGRPTYEQY
TRBV20-1 SARDFSRSGQYDQY
TRBV19 ATMDRGLPPLH
TRBV2 ASSEARGNEQF
TRBV19 ASARPSGLWYGYT
TRBV10-3 AIRTSGDEQF
TRBV4-2 ASSQDRGPDTEAF
TRBV25-1 ASSELAAGLRDYEQY
TRBV24-1 ATRGRFTDTQY
TRBV20-1 SARQGEYQPQH
TRBV10-3 AIRGQGDGNTEAF
TRBV24-1 ATSDSRDRGQETQY
TRBV12-3/TRBV12-4 ASTWTGVGYT
TRBV29-1 SARRGVEGEQY
TRBV7-3 ASSFMRNQPQH
TRBV19 ASSGTATTYEQY
TRBV14 ASSQEANHSPLH
TRBV25-1 ASSAGAPAAQLRPQKFGYT
TRBV20-1 SARDRTLSSYEQY
TRBV10-3 AISESDEGSGNTIY
TRBV29-1 SVGFGQVNTEAF
TRBV20-1 SASGTEVYEQY